The next 5 T cell receptor beta chains were all read from a single sample in a study of blood T cells in healthy people across ages. With a J-beta primer mix and a sample-barcoded 5' primer, a second PCR ran about 7 to 11 cycles. TCRdb independently ran MiXCR on the 5' RACE reads; one entry per CDR3 protein. This sample carries some 1.1 million distinct CDR3 sequences, more than 30% of them seen once, and the ten largest clones take roughly 13%. Material: blood. All receptors come from a man aged 18 to 30 in good health.

The rearrangement joins TRBV5-6 to TRBJ1-1, with D hard to call. Trimming pared 5 bases from V and 9 bases from J, leaving 14 bases between. Germline V gene data show CDR1 as SGHDT and CDR2 as YYEEEE. CDR3 length equals 12 residues. CDR3 coding DNA: TGTGCCAGCAGTCAAACGACGGGGAAAGCTTTCTTT. Protein sequence: CASSQTTGKAFF.

The CDR3, as DNA: TGTGCCAGCAGTGGGACAGGGACCACAGATACGCAGTATTTT. Translated: CASSGTGTTDTQYF. This chain links TRBV27 with TRBJ2-3; 9 bases fit TRBD1. The CDR3 extends over 14 amino acids. Per the germline V gene, CDR1 is MNHEY and CDR2 is SMNVEV (reference sequence). The J segment lost 2 bases and the V segment lost 5 bases, leaving 2 bases of the junction unmatched.

Comment on this clonotype: A read error may account for a junction end that differs from germline. The rearrangement uses TRBV28 and TRBJ2-7, with D possibly TRBD1 on 6 matching bases. The J call is uncertain, as TRBJ2-5 better fits the DNA end. The CDR3 consists of 15 residues. The germline V gene encodes CDR1 MDHEN and CDR2 SYDVKM. CDR3 region: CASSLGRGGQGTQYF. For the CDR3, the DNA is TGTGCCAGCAGTTTGGGCAGGGGTGGCCAAGGGACCCAGTACTTC.

The rearrangement joins TRBV3-1 to TRBJ2-3; no definite D call. V dropped 0 bases and J dropped 3 bases, with 4 bases sitting between them. The CDR3 extends over 13 amino acids. The germline V gene has CDR1 LGHDT and CDR2 YNNKEL (reference sequence). In DNA form, the CDR3 reads TGTGCCAGCAGCCAAGATTATACAGATACGCAGTATTTT. Amino acid sequence: CASSQDYTDTQYF.

The sample holds one count of this clonotype. Mismatch with germline at one junction end may stem from a read error. The J gene is TRBJ2-5, the V gene TRBV6-5; 9 nucleotides agree with TRBD2. Germline CDR1 and CDR2: MNHEY and SVGAGI. The CDR3 covers 16 residues. The CDR3 DNA reads as TGTGCCAGTAGTTACCGGCGGGGGGGAAAGGGTGAGACCCAGTACTTC. It specifies CASSYRRGGKGETQYF.